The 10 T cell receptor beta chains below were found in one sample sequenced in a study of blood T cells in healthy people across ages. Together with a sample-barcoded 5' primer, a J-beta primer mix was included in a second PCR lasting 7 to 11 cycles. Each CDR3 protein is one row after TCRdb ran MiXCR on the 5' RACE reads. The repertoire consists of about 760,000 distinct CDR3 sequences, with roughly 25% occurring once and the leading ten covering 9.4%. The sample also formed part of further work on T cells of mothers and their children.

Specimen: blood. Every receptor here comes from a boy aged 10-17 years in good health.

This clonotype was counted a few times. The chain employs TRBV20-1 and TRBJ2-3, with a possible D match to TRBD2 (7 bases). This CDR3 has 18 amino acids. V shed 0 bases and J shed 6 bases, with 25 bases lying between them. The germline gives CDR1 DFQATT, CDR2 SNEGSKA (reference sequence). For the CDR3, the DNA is TGCAGTGCTAGAGAAGGGGGAGGGGGGCAGAACTGGAGGGATACGCAGTATTTT. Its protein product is CSAREGGGGQNWRDTQYF.

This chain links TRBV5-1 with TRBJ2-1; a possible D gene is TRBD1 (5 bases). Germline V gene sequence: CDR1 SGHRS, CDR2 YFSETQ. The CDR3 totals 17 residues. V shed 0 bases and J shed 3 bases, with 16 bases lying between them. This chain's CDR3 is CASSLVRWQGIYNEQFF. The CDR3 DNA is TGCGCCAGCAGCTTGGTTCGGTGGCAGGGCATCTACAATGAGCAGTTCTTC.

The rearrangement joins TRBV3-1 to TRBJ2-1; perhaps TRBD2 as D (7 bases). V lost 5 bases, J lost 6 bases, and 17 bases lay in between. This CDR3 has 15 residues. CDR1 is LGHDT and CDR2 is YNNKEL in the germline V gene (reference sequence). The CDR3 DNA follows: TGTGCCAGCAGCGATCCCAGGGGAGGGGGCAATGAGCAGTTCTTC. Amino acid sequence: CASSDPRGGGNEQFF.

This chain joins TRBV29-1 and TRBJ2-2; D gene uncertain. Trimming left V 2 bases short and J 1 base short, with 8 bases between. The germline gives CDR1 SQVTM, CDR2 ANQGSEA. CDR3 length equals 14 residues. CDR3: CSVELEQNTGELFF. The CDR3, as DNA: TGCAGCGTTGAATTAGAACAGAACACCGGGGAGCTGTTTTTT.

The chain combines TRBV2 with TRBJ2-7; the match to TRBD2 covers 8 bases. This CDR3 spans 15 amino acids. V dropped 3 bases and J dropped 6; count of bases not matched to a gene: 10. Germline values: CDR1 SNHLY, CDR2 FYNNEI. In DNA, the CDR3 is TGTGCCAGCAGTGATTTACTAGCGGCTCTTTCCGAGCAGTACTTC. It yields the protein CASSDLLAALSEQYF.

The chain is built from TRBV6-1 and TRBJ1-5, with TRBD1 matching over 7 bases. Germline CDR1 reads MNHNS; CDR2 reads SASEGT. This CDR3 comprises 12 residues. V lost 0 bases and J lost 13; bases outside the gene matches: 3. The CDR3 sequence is CASSEAGGQQHF. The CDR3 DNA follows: TGTGCCAGCAGTGAAGCGGGGGGACAGCAGCATTTT.

The CDR3, as DNA: TGTGCCAGCAGCTTTTGGCAGTTCACAGATACGCAGTATTTT. Protein: CASSFWQFTDTQYF. The rearrangement uses TRBV7-2 and TRBJ2-3; D gene ambiguous. Germline CDR1 is SGHTA and CDR2 is FQGNSA. The CDR3 is made up of 14 amino acids. V lost 3 bases and J 2 bases, leaving 9 bases between the germline ends.

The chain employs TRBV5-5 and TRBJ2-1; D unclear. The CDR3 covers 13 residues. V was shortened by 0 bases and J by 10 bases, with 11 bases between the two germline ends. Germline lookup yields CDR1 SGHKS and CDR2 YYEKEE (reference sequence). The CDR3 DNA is TGTGCCAGCAGCTTGGATCTGGGTCGGGAGCAGTTCTTC. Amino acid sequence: CASSLDLGREQFF.

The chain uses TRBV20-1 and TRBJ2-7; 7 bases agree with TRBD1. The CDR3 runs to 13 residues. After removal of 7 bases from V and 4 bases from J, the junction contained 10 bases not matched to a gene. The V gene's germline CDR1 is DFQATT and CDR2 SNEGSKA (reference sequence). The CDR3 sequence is CSVPGQSFYEQYF. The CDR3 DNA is TGCAGTGTTCCGGGACAGAGTTTTTACGAGCAGTACTTC.

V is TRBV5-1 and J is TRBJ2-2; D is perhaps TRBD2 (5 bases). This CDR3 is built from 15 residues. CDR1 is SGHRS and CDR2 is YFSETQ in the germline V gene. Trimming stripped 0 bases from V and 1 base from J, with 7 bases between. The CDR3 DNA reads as TGCGCCAGCAGCTTGGCTGGACTGAACACCGGGGAGCTGTTTTTT. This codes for CASSLAGLNTGELFF.